This record looks at one T cell receptor beta chain sequence and its context. Each CDR3 protein is one row after TCRdb ran MiXCR on the RT-PCR reads. The sample lists a few hundred thousand distinct CDR3 sequences, roughly 15% occurring once. These data are taken from a study of response to subunit inactivated influenza vaccine. The V gene lost 2 bases and the J gene lost 0 bases, with 7 bases spanning the gap. The CDR3 is 14 amino acids. The gene calls are TRBV12-3 or TRBV12-4 and TRBJ1-2, with D uncertain. This sequence originates from a man in his forties or fifties who received an inactivated influenza vaccine. The sample here was PBMCs from blood, taken roughly 13 days after vaccination. The CDR3 protein is CASSLSPANYGYTF. In DNA, the CDR3 is TGTGCCAGCAGTTTATCGCCAGCTAACTATGGCTACACCTTC.